The next 10 T cell receptor beta chains were all read from a single sample in a study of T-cell memory formation after mild COVID-19. Each CDR3 protein is one row after TCRdb ran MiXCR on the 5' RACE reads. The profile shows under 400,000 distinct CDR3 sequences, roughly 21% of them singletons. Material: PBMCs or a T cell subset sorted from them (not recorded which). Every receptor here comes from an adult woman who had mild COVID-19 (a few samples of this study predate the infection). Cell type and time point are not known.

The chain employs TRBV6-6 and TRBJ1-2; D is ambiguous. The germline V gene has CDR1 MNHNY and CDR2 SVGAGI (reference sequence). The germline V and J ends were trimmed by 0 bases and 7 bases, with 6 bases remaining between them. The CDR3 extends over 12 amino acids. Here the CDR3 reads CASSYSSTGYTF. CDR3 DNA: TGTGCCAGCAGTTACTCCTCGACTGGCTACACCTTC.

This clonotype was recorded a few times. The chain combines TRBV4-1 with TRBJ1-4; TRBD1 matches at 7 bases. V dropped 0 bases and J dropped 5; count of bases not matched to a gene: 6. The germline gives CDR1 MGHRA, CDR2 YSYEKL. The length of the CDR3 is 16 residues. CDR3 coding DNA: TGCGCCAGCAGCCAAGATCGGGGGACAGAGAATGAAAAACTGTTTTTT. Protein sequence: CASSQDRGTENEKLFF.

This clonotype was observed a handful of times. The chain joins TRBV20-1 to TRBJ1-2; a possible D gene is TRBD1 (5 bases). This CDR3 spans 12 amino acids. CDR1 DFQATT and CDR2 SNEGSKA come from the germline V gene (reference sequence). V lost 5 bases and J lost 7, with 14 bases in between. In DNA form, the CDR3 reads TGCAGTGCTGGACACCCCTCGGGTGGCTACACCTTC. Its protein product is CSAGHPSGGYTF.

The table lists this clonotype with many counts. In nucleotides, the CDR3 is TGTGCCAGCAGTTATCGGGGTCGAAGCTCCTACGAGCAGTACTTC. It is translated as CASSYRGRSSYEQYF. The rearrangement links TRBV2 to TRBJ2-7; D may be TRBD2 (5 bases). Deletions cut 5 bases from V and 0 bases from J, with 14 bases between. Germline V gene lookup returns CDR1 SNHLY and CDR2 FYNNEI. The CDR3 length is 15 residues.

V and J are TRBV5-4 and TRBJ2-7; D ambiguous. V lost 2 bases to trimming and J lost 3 bases, with 9 bases between them. Germline CDR1 is SGHNT and CDR2 is YYREEE (reference sequence). The CDR3 extends over 13 amino acids. This CDR3 is CASSFRENYEQYF. CDR3 sequence (DNA): TGTGCCAGCAGCTTCCGAGAAAACTACGAGCAGTACTTC.

This sequence joins TRBV20-1 and TRBJ2-1; tentative D call: TRBD1 (6 bases). The CDR3 consists of 15 residues. CDR1 is DFQATT and CDR2 is SNEGSKA in the germline V gene (reference sequence). V lost 6 bases and J 0 bases, leaving 15 bases between the germline ends. The CDR3: CSAKGGPSSYNEQFF. The CDR3 DNA is TGCAGTGCGAAAGGGGGACCGAGCTCCTACAATGAGCAGTTCTTC.

This chain links TRBV11-3 with TRBJ1-2; a weak D match, TRBD1 (5 bases). Germline CDR1 SGHNT, CDR2 YENEEA. The ends were cut back, 1 base at V and 7 bases at J, with 10 bases in the middle. CDR3 length: 13 residues. CDR3: CASSLAGGGGYTF. The CDR3 DNA follows: TGTGCCAGCAGCTTAGCCGGGGGTGGTGGCTACACCTTC. Drawing the rest from reference TRBV11-3 and TRBJ1-2, the complete variable domain is EAGVVQSPRYKIIEKKQPVAFWCNPISGHNTLYWYLQNLGQGPELLIRYENEEAVDDSQLPKDRFSAERLKGVDSTLKIQPAELGDSAVYLCASSLAGGGGYTFGSGTRLTVV.

The sample holds a few counts of this clonotype. This chain connects TRBV3-1 to TRBJ1-5, with D possibly being TRBD1 (6 bases). The CDR3 has 14 residues. Germline lookup yields CDR1 LGHDT and CDR2 YNNKEL (reference sequence). V lost 1 base, J lost 7 bases, and 11 bases lay in between. CDR3 nucleotides: TGTGCCAGCAGCCAAGCGGGGGCAGGGCAGCCCCAGCATTTT. It codes for CASSQAGAGQPQHF.

The chain couples TRBV4-1 to TRBJ2-5, with D perhaps matching TRBD1 or TRBD2 (5 bases each). This CDR3 is 14 amino acids long. Trimming took 3 bases from V and 4 from J, leaving 12 bases between them. Germline V gives CDR1 MGHRA, CDR2 YSYEKL. The CDR3: CASSQDRGGETQYF. CDR3 DNA sequence: TGCGCCAGCAGCCAGGACCGGGGCGGAGAGACCCAGTACTTC.

The CDR3 loop is CASSYPGTSAEAFF. The CDR3 bases are TGTGCCAGCAGTTATCCGGGCACCTCGGCTGAAGCTTTCTTT. The rearrangement links TRBV6-6 to TRBJ1-1; D ambiguous. This CDR3 has 14 amino acids. Per the germline V gene, CDR1 is MNHNY and CDR2 is SVGAGI (reference sequence). Trimming stripped 3 bases from V and 6 bases from J, with 14 bases between.